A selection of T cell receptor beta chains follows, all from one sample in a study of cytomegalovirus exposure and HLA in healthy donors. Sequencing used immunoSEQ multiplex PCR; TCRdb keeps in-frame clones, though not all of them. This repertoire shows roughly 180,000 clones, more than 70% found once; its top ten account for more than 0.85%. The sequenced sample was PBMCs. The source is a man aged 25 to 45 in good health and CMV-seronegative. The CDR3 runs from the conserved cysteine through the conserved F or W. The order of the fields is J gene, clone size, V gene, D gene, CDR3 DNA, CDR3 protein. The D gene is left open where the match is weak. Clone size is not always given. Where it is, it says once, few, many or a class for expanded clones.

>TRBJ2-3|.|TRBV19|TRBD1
TGTGCCAGTAGTAGACAGGGCTTTATGGATACGCAGTATTTT
CASSRQGFMDTQYF
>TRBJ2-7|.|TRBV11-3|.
TGTGCCAGCAGCTTAAGCCGGTACGAGCAGTACTTC
CASSLSRYEQYF
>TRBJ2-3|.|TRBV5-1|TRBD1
TGCGCCAGCAGCTTGGTCCAGGGGGCAAGCACAGATACGCAGTATTTT
CASSLVQGASTDTQYF
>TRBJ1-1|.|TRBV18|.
TGTGCCAGCTCCTCATGGCAGAACACTGAAGCTTTCTTT
CASSSWQNTEAFF
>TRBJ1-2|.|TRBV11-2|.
TGTGCCAGCAGCTTCGGAGGTTCTTTGCGTGGCTACACCTTC
CASSFGGSLRGYTF
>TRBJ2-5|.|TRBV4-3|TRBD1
TGCGCCAGCAGCCAAGGCCAGACAGGGTTGGCAGAGACCCAGTACTTC
CASSQGQTGLAETQYF
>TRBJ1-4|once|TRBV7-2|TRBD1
TGTGCCAGCAGCGGCCGGACAGGGAATATTGAAAAACTGTTTTTT
CASSGRTGNIEKLFF
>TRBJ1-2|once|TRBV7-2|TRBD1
TGTGCCAGCAGCACTAGACAGGGACTCGAGGGCTACACCTTC
CASSTRQGLEGYTF
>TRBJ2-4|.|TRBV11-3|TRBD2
TGTGCCAGCAGCTTCGCGGGAGCTGGGGCCAAAAACATTCAGTACTTC
CASSFAGAGAKNIQYF
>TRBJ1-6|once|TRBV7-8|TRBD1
TGTGCCAGCAGCTCAGACCAGGGGGATAATTCACCCCTCCACTTT
CASSSDQGDNSPLHF
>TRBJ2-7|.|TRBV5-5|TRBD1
TGTGCCAGCAGCTTGGCACATGGGACAGGTTTAGGTGAGCAGTACTTC
CASSLAHGTGLGEQYF
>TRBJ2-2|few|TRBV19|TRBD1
TGTGCCACCGGTGGACAGGGGGCGTACACCGGGGAGCTGTTTTTT
CATGGQGAYTGELFF
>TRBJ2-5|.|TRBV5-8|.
TGTGCCAGCAACCCCGGACTGAAAGAGACCCAGTACTTC
CASNPGLKETQYF
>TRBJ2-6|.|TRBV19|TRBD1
TGTGCCAGTAGTATAAGTTCAGGGACAGTTTTCTCTGGGGCCAACGTCCTGACTTTC
CASSISSGTVFSGANVLTF
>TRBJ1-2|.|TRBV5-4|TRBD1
TGTGCCAGCAGCTTGTGGACAGGGGATGGCTACACCTTC
CASSLWTGDGYTF
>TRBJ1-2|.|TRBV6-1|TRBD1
TGTGCCAGCAGTGCTTCGACAGGGACTAACTATGGCTACACCTTC
CASSASTGTNYGYTF
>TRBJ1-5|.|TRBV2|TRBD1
TGTGCCAGATCGGGACAGGGGGCGAAGTATCAGCCCCAGCATTTT
CARSGQGAKYQPQHF
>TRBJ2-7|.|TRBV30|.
TGTGCCTGGAGTGTACTGTACAGGGTCAATTCCTACGAGCAGTACTTC
CAWSVLYRVNSYEQYF
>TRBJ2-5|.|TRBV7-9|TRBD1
TGTGCCAGCAGCTTAATAGACAGGGTCGGAGAGACCCAGTACTTC
CASSLIDRVGETQYF
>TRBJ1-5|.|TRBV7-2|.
TGTGCCAGCAGCTTAGTTATGGGGAGTGGCAATCAGCCCCAGCATTTT
CASSLVMGSGNQPQHF
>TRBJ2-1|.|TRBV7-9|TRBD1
TGTGCCAGCAGCCTGACAGGGTTGGAGCAGTTCTTC
CASSLTGLEQFF
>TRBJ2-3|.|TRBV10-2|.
TGCGCCAGCAGTGAGCTAAGAGATACGCAGTATTTT
CASSELRDTQYF
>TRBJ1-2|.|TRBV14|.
TGTGCCAGCAGCCCGGGACAATACCCTAACTATGGCTACACCTTC
CASSPGQYPNYGYTF
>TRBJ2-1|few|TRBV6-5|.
TGTGCCAGCAGTCCCCGAAGGGGGGGTTACAATGAGCAGTTCTTC
CASSPRRGGYNEQFF
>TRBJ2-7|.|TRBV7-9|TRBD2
TGTGCCAGCAGCGGCCCCGAGCGGGAGAGGCCCTCCTACGAGCAGTACTTC
CASSGPERERPSYEQYF
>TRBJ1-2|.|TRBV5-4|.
TGTGCCAGCAGCTTGGAGGGACAAGTAATTGGCTACACCTTC
CASSLEGQVIGYTF
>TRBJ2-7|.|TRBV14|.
TGTGCCAGCAGCCAAGAGGGGCGGTTCTTAAGGTACCAGTACTTC
CASSQEGRFLRYQYF
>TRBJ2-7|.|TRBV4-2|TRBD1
TGTGCCAGCAGCCAAGAGACAGGGAGAAAGAACGAGCAGTACTTC
CASSQETGRKNEQYF
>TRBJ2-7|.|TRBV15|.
TGTGCCACCAGCAGAGATAGCAGCTACGAGCAGTACTTC
CATSRDSSYEQYF
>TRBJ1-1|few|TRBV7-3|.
TGTGCCAGCAGCTATGGGGGGGCGGGAACTGAAGCTTTCTTT
CASSYGGAGTEAFF
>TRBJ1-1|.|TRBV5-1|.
TGCGCCAGCTCCCTACGACTGATGAACACTGAAGCTTTCTTT
CASSLRLMNTEAFF
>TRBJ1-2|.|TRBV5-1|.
TGCGCCAGCAGCGTCCTCGCGGGATTGGAAGGCTACACCTTC
CASSVLAGLEGYTF
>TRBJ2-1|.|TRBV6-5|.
TGTGCCAGCAGCCCGGGACTTTCCTACAATGAGCAGTTCTTC
CASSPGLSYNEQFF